This T cell receptor beta chain was sequenced in a study of T cell repertoires in cytomegalovirus infection. Study overall: Public signatures in TCR beta pointed to CMV infection and matching HLA type. Findings and limits, study-wide: Ex vivo responses were dominated by HLA-C-restricted CMV-specific TCR beta clonotypes.

On this clonotype: Its antigen is not known.

TCRdb used MiXCR to reprocess the reads, holding one entry per CDR3 protein. The sample includes approximately 500,000 distinct CDR3 sequences, 10% to 12% of them seen just once. Trimming removed 7 bases from V and 0 bases from J, with 10 bases in between. The CDR3 runs 14 residues. CDR1 and CDR2 (germline): MDHEN, SYDVKM. The specimen sequenced was PBMCs. The clonotype originates from a human donor in good health (CMV status not recorded). Some clones in this sample may be carry-over from other donors' samples. The chain uses TRBV28 and TRBJ2-1; D not certain. The DNA for the CDR3 is TGTGCCAGCAAACCCCCTCACTCCTACAATGAGCAGTTCTTC. Protein: CASKPPHSYNEQFF.